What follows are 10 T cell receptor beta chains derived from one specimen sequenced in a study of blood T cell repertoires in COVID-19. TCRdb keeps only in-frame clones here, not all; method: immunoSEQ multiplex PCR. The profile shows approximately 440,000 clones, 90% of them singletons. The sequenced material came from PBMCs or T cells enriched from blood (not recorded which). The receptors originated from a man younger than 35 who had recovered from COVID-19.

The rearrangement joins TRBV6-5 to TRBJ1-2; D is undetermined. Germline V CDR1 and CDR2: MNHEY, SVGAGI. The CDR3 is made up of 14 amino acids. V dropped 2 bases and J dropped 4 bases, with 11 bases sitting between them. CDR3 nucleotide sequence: TGTGCCAGCAGTTACGGGAACCGGGGCTATGGCTACACCTTC. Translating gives CASSYGNRGYGYTF.

CDR3 coding DNA: TGTGCCAGCCGGGGGGGGACTCAGCCCCAGCATTTT. Translated: CASRGGTQPQHF. This rearrangement joins TRBV19 to TRBJ1-5, with D possibly TRBD1 on 5 matching bases. The V end was cut by 9 bases, the J end by 6 bases, with 12 bases between. Per germline, CDR1 LNHDA and CDR2 SQIVND (reference sequence). This CDR3 has 12 amino acids.

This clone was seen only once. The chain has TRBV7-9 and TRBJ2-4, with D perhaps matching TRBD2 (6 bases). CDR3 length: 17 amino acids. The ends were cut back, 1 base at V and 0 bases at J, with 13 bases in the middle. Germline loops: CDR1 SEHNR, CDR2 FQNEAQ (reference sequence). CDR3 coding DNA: TGTGCCAGCAGCTTAGTGGCAGGGAGGACAGCCAAAAACATTCAGTACTTC. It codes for CASSLVAGRTAKNIQYF.

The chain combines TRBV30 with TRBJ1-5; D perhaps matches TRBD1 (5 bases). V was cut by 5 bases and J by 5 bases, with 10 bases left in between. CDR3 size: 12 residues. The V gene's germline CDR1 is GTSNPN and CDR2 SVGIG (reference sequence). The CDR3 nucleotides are TGTGCCTGGGACAGCCCGTATCAGCCCCAGCATTTT. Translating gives CAWDSPYQPQHF. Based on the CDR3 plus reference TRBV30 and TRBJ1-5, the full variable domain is SQTIHQWPATLVQPVGSPLSLECTVEGTSNPNLYWYRQAAGRGLQLLFYSVGIGQISSEVPQNLSASRPQDRQFILSSKKLLLSDSGFYLCAWDSPYQPQHFGDGTRLSIL.

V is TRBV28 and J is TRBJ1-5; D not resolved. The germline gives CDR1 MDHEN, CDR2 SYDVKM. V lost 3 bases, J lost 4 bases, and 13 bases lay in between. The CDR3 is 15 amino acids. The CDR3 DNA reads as TGTGCCAGCAGTTTTCCCAGGAAGACGAATCAGCCCCAGCATTTT. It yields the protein CASSFPRKTNQPQHF.

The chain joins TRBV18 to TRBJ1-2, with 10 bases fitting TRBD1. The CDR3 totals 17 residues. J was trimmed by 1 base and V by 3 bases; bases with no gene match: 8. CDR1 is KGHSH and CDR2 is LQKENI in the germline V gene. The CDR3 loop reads CASSPQVTGGDNYGYTF. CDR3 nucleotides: TGTGCCAGCTCACCCCAAGTGACAGGGGGCGATAACTATGGCTACACCTTC.

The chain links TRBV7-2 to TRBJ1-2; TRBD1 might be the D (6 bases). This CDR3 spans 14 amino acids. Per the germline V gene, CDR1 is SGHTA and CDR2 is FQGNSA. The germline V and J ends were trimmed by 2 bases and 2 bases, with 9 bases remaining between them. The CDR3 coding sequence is TGTGCCAGCAGCTTATTACAGGGAAACTATGGCTACACCTTC. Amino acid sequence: CASSLLQGNYGYTF.

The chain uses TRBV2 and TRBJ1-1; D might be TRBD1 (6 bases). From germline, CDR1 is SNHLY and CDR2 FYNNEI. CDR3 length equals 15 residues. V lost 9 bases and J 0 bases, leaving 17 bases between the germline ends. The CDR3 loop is CASSVGQRMNTEAFF. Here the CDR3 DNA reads TGTGCCAGTTCCGTAGGACAGCGAATGAACACTGAAGCTTTCTTT.

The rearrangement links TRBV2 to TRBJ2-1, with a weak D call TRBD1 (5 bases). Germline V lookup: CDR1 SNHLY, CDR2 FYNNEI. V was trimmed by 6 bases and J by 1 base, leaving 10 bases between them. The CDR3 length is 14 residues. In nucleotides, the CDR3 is TGTGCCAGCAGGCGGACAATATCCTACAATGAGCAGTTCTTC. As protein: CASRRTISYNEQFF. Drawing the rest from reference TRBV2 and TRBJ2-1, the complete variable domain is EPEVTQTPSHQVTQMGQEVILRCVPISNHLYFYWYRQILGQKVEFLVSFYNNEISEKSEIFDDQFSVERPDGSNFTLKIRSTKLEDSAMYFCASRRTISYNEQFFGPGTRLTVL.

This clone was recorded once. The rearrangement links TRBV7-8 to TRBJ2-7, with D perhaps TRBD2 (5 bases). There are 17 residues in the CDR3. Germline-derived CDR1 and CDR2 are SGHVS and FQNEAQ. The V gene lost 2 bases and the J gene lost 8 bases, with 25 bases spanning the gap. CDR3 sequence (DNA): TGTGCCAGCAGCTTAACTCCTAAGGACCGCGAGGGTGGAAAGCAGTACTTC. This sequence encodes CASSLTPKDREGGKQYF.